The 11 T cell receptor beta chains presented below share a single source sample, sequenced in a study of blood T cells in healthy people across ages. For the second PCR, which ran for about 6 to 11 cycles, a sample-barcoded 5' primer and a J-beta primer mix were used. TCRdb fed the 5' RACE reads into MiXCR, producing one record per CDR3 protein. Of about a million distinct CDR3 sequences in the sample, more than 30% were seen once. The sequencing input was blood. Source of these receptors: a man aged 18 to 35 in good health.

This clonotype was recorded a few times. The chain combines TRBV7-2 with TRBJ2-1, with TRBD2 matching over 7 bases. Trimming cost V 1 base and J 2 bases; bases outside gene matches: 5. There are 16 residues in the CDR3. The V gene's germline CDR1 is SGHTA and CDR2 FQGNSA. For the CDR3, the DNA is TGTGCCAGCAGCTTAGTGGGGGGGATGACCTACAATGAGCAGTTCTTC. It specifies CASSLVGGMTYNEQFF.

The CDR3: CASSQGRGRKRGEAFF. In nucleotides, the CDR3 is TGCGCCAGCAGCCAAGGTCGCGGGAGGAAAAGGGGCGAAGCTTTCTTT. The chain carries TRBV4-1 and TRBJ1-1; perhaps TRBD1 as D (5 bases). V was shortened by 1 base and J by 8 bases, with 20 bases between the two germline ends. Germline assignment: CDR1 MGHRA and CDR2 YSYEKL. The CDR3 consists of 16 residues.

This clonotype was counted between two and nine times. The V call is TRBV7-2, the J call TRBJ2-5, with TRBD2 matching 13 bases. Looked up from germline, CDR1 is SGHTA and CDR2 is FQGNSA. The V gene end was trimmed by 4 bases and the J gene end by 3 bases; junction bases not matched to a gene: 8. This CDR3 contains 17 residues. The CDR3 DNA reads TGTGCCAGCAGCTCAAGGACTAGCGGGGGTGTTAAAGAGACCCAGTACTTC. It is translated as CASSSRTSGGVKETQYF.

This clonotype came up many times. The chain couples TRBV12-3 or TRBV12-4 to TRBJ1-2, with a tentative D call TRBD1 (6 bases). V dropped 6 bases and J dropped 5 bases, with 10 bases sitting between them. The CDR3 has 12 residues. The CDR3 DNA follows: TGTGCCAGCAGGGGGGGCGGGTATGGCTACACCTTC. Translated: CASRGGGYGYTF.

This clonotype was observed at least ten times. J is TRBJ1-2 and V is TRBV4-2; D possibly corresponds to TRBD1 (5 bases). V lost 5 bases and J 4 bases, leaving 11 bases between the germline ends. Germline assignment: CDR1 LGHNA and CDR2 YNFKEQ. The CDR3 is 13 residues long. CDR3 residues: CASSATEFYGYTF. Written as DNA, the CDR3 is TGTGCCAGCAGCGCGACAGAATTCTATGGCTACACCTTC.

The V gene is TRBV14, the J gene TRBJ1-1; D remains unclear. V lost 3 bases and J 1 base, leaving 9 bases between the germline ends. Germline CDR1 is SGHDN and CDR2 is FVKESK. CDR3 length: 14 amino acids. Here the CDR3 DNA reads TGTGCCAGCAGCCACACCGGGAAGAACACTGAAGCTTTCTTT. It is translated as CASSHTGKNTEAFF.

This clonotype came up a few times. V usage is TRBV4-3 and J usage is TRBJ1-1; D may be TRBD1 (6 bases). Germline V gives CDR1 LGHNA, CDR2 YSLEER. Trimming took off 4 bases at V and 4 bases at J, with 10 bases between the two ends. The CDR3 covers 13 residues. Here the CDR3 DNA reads TGCGCCAGCAGCCGAGTACAGGGCACTGAAGCTTTCTTT. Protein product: CASSRVQGTEAFF.

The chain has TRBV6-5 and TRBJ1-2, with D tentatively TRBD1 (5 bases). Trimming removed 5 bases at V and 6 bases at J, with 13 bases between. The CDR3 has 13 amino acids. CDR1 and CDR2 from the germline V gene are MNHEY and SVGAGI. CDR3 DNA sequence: TGTGCCAGCAGTCAAAACAGGTTTGATGGCTACACCTTC. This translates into CASSQNRFDGYTF.

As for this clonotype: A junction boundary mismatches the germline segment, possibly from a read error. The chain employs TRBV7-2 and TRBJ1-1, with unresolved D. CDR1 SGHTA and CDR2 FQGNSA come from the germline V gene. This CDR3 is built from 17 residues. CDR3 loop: CASSLQPPELGNTEAFF. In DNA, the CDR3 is TGTGCCAGCAGCTTGCAACCCCCGGAATTGGGGAACACTGAAGCTTTTTTT.

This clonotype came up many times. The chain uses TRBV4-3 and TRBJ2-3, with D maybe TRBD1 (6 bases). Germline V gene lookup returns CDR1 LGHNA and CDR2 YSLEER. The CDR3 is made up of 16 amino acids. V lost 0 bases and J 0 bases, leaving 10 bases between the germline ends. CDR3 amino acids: CASSQEQGRSTDTQYF. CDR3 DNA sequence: TGCGCCAGCAGCCAAGAACAGGGAAGAAGCACAGATACGCAGTATTTT.

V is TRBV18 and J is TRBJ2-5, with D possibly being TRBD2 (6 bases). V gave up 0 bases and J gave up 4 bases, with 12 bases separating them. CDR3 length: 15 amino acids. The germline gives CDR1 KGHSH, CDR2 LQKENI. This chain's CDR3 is CASSPPITSRETQYF. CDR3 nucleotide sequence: TGTGCCAGCTCACCACCGATCACTAGCCGAGAGACCCAGTACTTC.